This passage covers 20 T cell receptor beta chains from one sample sequenced in a study of OX40 agonist ivuxolimab in advanced cancers. TCRdb's copy holds only in-frame clones and misses some; the assay was immunoSEQ multiplex PCR. The sample yields fewer than 85,000 clones, roughly 90% seen once. The sample consisted of CD4+ or CD8+ T cells sorted from blood, taken in a trial of the OX40 agonist ivuxolimab. The receptors originated from an adult with an advanced solid tumor such as melanoma, head and neck, liver or kidney cancer.

Points on this clone: At one of its ends the junction is not consistent with the germline gene, which may arise from a read error. The rearrangement joins TRBV27 to TRBJ2-2, with D maybe TRBD2 (7 bases). Looked up from germline, CDR1 is MNHEY and CDR2 is SMNVEV (reference sequence). This CDR3 contains 17 residues. The CDR3 protein is CASSLRGGGGRAGEPFF. The DNA of the CDR3 is TGTGCCAGCAGTTTACGTGGGGGCGGGGGCAGAGCCGGGGAGCCGTTTTTT.

The chain employs TRBV5-5 and TRBJ1-6; 7 nucleotides align to TRBD1. V was clipped by 0 bases and J by 7 bases; unmatched bases: 4. CDR1 and CDR2 from the germline V gene are SGHKS and YYEKEE (reference sequence). The CDR3 is made up of 15 amino acids. The CDR3 DNA reads TGTGCCAGCAGCTTGGAGGGGGCGCACAATTCACCCCTCCACTTT. Translated: CASSLEGAHNSPLHF.

The J gene is TRBJ2-2, the V gene TRBV10-3; a weak D match, TRBD1 (5 bases). Germline loops: CDR1 ENHRY, CDR2 SYGVKD. The CDR3 length is 16 residues. Trimming took off 4 bases at V and 1 base at J, with 13 bases between the two ends. CDR3 amino acids: CAISASYQGNTGELFF. The CDR3 coding sequence is TGTGCCATCAGTGCGAGTTATCAGGGGAACACCGGGGAGCTGTTTTTT.

The chain is built from TRBV12-5 and TRBJ2-2; 10 nucleotides line up with TRBD1. With 2 bases clipped from V and 3 bases from J, the junction kept 6 bases outside the gene matches. Germline V gives CDR1 LGHNT, CDR2 FRNRAP. There are 17 residues in the CDR3. CDR3 nucleotide sequence: TGTGCTAGTGGTTTGTCGACAGGGGGCGTATACACCGGGGAGCTGTTTTTT. Its translation: CASGLSTGGVYTGELFF. The complete variable domain, with remaining parts taken from reference TRBV12-5 and TRBJ2-2, reads DARVTQTPRHKVTEMGQEVTMRCQPILGHNTVFWYRQTMMQGLELLAYFRNRAPLDDSGMPKDRFSAEMPDATLATLKIQPSEPRDSAVYFCASGLSTGGVYTGELFFGEGSRLTVL.

The J gene is TRBJ2-1, the V gene TRBV7-8; the D call may be TRBD1 or TRBD2 (5 bases each). Germline V gene lookup returns CDR1 SGHVS and CDR2 FQNEAQ. The CDR3 covers 11 residues. V lost 6 bases and J 12 bases, leaving 12 bases between the germline ends. The CDR3 here is CASRLGTRQFF. The CDR3 DNA reads as TGTGCCAGCAGACTGGGGACCCGGCAGTTCTTC.

This sequence joins TRBV29-1 and TRBJ2-5; TRBD1 is a possible D gene (6 bases). Per the germline V gene, CDR1 is SQVTM and CDR2 is ANQGSEA. V was clipped by 3 bases and J by 5 bases, with 10 bases between them. CDR3 length: 12 amino acids. The DNA for the CDR3 is TGCAGCGTTGAGGGGGCCGGTGAGACCCAGTACTTC. Protein: CSVEGAGETQYF.

This clone appeared once. CDR3 sequence reads: CASSPPGVESPLHF. The CDR3 DNA reads as TGTGCCAGCAGCCCCCCAGGGGTTGAGTCACCCCTCCACTTT. This chain joins TRBV6-5 and TRBJ1-6, with a possible D match to TRBD1 (6 bases). This CDR3 is 14 amino acids long. V dropped 6 bases and J dropped 10 bases, with 16 bases sitting between them. The germline V gene encodes CDR1 MNHEY and CDR2 SVGAGI.

The V and J genes are TRBV11-2 and TRBJ2-3; possible D gene TRBD1, 6 bases. Germline V gives CDR1 SGHAT, CDR2 FQNNGV. The CDR3 is 14 amino acids. Trimming took off 6 bases at V and 2 bases at J, with 12 bases between the two ends. CDR3 amino acids: CASRLTGTTDTQYF. For the CDR3, the DNA is TGTGCCAGCAGGCTAACAGGGACCACAGATACGCAGTATTTT.

The chain combines TRBV12-5 with TRBJ2-7; 9 bases match TRBD1. CDR3 length: 15 residues. J gave up 5 bases and V 0 bases, and 5 bases lay outside the gene matches. Germline loops: CDR1 LGHNT, CDR2 FRNRAP. The CDR3 coding sequence is TGTGCTAGTGGTTTGGTACGGACAGGGGCCGACGAGCAGTACTTC. Encoded protein: CASGLVRTGADEQYF.

The genes are TRBV4-1 and TRBJ1-2; no definite D call. Germline V lookup: CDR1 MGHRA, CDR2 YSYEKL. The germline V and J ends were trimmed by 0 bases and 4 bases, with 9 bases remaining between them. The CDR3 has 14 amino acids. The CDR3 coding sequence is TGCGCCAGCAGCCAAGATATGGCAGGCTATGGCTACACCTTC. Its protein is CASSQDMAGYGYTF.

In its sample, this clone was seen once. The chain links TRBV11-2 to TRBJ2-7; the D gene is possibly TRBD2 (6 bases). V lost 3 bases and J lost 0, with 9 bases in between. Germline lookup yields CDR1 SGHAT and CDR2 FQNNGV. This CDR3 comprises 14 residues. The CDR3 sequence is CASSFGGVSYEQYF. The CDR3 DNA is TGTGCCAGCAGCTTCGGGGGTGTCTCCTACGAGCAGTACTTC.

This clone was detected once. This sequence joins TRBV14 and TRBJ1-1; 10 bases match TRBD1. CDR1 and CDR2 from the germline V gene are SGHDN and FVKESK. V shed 4 bases and J 3 bases; nucleotides not matched to a gene: 5. This CDR3 has 15 amino acids. The CDR3 spells CASSLGTGADTEAFF. In nucleotides, the CDR3 is TGTGCCAGCAGCCTAGGGACAGGGGCGGACACTGAAGCTTTCTTT.

Comments on this clone: Relative to the germline gene, one junction end is altered; a read error may explain this. The CDR3 DNA sequence: TGTGCCAGCAGTCCGTGGGACAGGGGGGAACGGGTCTGGAAACACCATATATTT. This codes for CASSPWDRGERVWKHHIF. This chain connects TRBV27 to TRBJ1-3, with 11 bases that match TRBD1. The CDR3 runs to 18 residues. Per the germline V gene, CDR1 is MNHEY and CDR2 is SMNVEV (reference sequence).

The chain has TRBV19 and TRBJ2-5; 12 nucleotides match TRBD2. The CDR3 has 15 amino acids. Per germline, CDR1 LNHDA and CDR2 SQIVND (reference sequence). V shed 3 bases and J 5 bases; nucleotides not matched to a gene: 4. The CDR3 loop reads CASSITGTSGETQYF. CDR3 sequence (DNA): TGTGCCAGTAGTATTACCGGGACTAGCGGGGAGACCCAGTACTTC. The full variable domain, rest sourced from reference TRBV19 and TRBJ2-5, is DGGITQSPKYLFRKEGQNVTLSCEQNLNHDAMYWYRQDPGQGLRLIYYSQIVNDFQKGDIAEGYSVSREKKESFPLTVTSAQKNPTAFYLCASSITGTSGETQYFGPGTRLLVL.

The chain recombines TRBV5-6 with TRBJ1-1; unclear D gene. This CDR3 contains 12 residues. Germline lookup yields CDR1 SGHDT and CDR2 YYEEEE. V lost 1 base and J lost 2, with 3 bases in between. CDR3 bases: TGTGCCAGCAGCTTGCTTAACACTGAAGCTTTCTTT. Its translation: CASSLLNTEAFF.

This chain links TRBV7-2 with TRBJ1-5; tentative D call: TRBD1 (6 bases). CDR1 is SGHTA, CDR2 FQGNSA, per germline. Trimming stripped 4 bases from V and 2 bases from J, with 15 bases between. The CDR3 length is 16 residues. CDR3 nucleotides: TGTGCCAGCAGCTCGCACAGGGTAGGAGGCAATCAGCCCCAGCATTTT. This codes for CASSSHRVGGNQPQHF.

CDR3 DNA sequence: TGTGCCAGCAGTTTATCGGGCTACTACGAGCAGTACTTC. This encodes CASSLSGYYEQYF. The chain combines TRBV27 with TRBJ2-7; D remains unclear. This CDR3 region has 13 residues. The germline V gene has CDR1 MNHEY and CDR2 SMNVEV (reference sequence). V lost 0 bases to trimming and J lost 3 bases, with 6 bases between them.

This clone has just one count. The rearrangement uses TRBV7-2 and TRBJ1-3, with D unresolved. The V gene's germline CDR1 is SGHTA and CDR2 FQGNSA. The CDR3 spans 14 residues. V was pared by 5 bases and J by 4 bases, with 12 bases between. CDR3 protein: CASSPDLGGNTIYF. DNA of the CDR3: TGTGCCAGCAGCCCGGACCTAGGGGGAAACACCATATATTTT.

The chain couples TRBV7-3 to TRBJ2-3; 7 bases align to TRBD1. CDR1 and CDR2 from the germline V gene are SGHTA and FQGTGA. V lost 5 bases to trimming and J lost 1 base; unmatched junction nucleotides: 9. This CDR3 comprises 16 residues. CDR3 protein: CASSRNYDRGTDTQYF. In DNA, the CDR3 is TGTGCCAGCAGCCGCAATTATGACAGGGGCACAGATACGCAGTATTTT.

The chain is built from TRBV6-5 and TRBJ2-7; 7 nucleotides align to TRBD1. Germline V gives CDR1 MNHEY, CDR2 SVGAGI. With V trimmed by 2 bases and J by 3 bases, 7 bases remained unmatched. The CDR3 extends over 15 amino acids. The CDR3: CASSYTGTAFYEQYF. CDR3 nucleotides: TGTGCCAGCAGTTACACCGGGACAGCCTTCTACGAGCAGTACTTC.